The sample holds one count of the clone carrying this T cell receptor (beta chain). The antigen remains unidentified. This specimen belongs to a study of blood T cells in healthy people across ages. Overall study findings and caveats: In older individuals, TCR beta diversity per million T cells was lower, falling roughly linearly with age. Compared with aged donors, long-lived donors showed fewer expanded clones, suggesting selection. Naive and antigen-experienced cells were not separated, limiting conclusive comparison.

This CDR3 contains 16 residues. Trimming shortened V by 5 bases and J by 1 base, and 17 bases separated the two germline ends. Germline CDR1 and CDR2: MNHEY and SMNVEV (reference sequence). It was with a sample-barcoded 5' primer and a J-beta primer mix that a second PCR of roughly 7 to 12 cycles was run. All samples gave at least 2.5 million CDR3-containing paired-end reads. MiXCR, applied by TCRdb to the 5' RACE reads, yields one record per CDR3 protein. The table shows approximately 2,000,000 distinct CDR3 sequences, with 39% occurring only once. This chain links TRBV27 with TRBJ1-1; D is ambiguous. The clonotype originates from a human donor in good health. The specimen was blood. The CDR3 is CASSTIPAGANTEAFF. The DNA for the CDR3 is TGTGCCAGCAGTACTATCCCGGCCGGCGCGAACACTGAAGCTTTCTTT.